A single sample gave rise to the 2 T cell receptor beta chains below, sequenced in a study of OX40 agonist ivuxolimab in advanced cancers. Assay: immunoSEQ multiplex PCR; the TCRdb copy retains only in-frame clones and omits some. Of approximately 69,000 clones in the sample, around 94% were seen once. Sequenced material: CD4+ or CD8+ T cells sorted from blood, taken in a trial of the OX40 agonist ivuxolimab. The receptors come from an adult with an advanced solid tumor such as melanoma, head and neck, liver or kidney cancer.

In regard to this clone: Relative to the germline gene, one junction end is altered; a read error may explain this. The rearrangement joins TRBV29-1 to TRBJ1-2, with TRBD1 identical over 9 bases. Per germline, CDR1 SQVTM and CDR2 ANQGSEA. The CDR3 has 14 amino acids. CDR3 DNA: TGCAGCGTGGAAGACCGGGACAGGGAGTATGGCTACACCTTC. It translates to CSVEDRDREYGYTF.

The chain links TRBV9 to TRBJ2-7; D gene ambiguous. CDR3 size: 14 residues. CDR1 is SGDLS and CDR2 is YYNGEE in the germline V gene. V lost 0 bases and J lost 5, with 12 bases in between. As DNA, the CDR3 is TGTGCCAGCAGCGTAGTCGATAGTACCAACGAGCAGTACTTC. This sequence encodes CASSVVDSTNEQYF. The full variable domain, in which reference TRBV9 and TRBJ2-7 provide the parts outside the CDR3, is DSGVTQTPKHLITATGQRVTLRCSPRSGDLSVYWYQQSLDQGLQFLIQYYNGEERAKGNILERFSAQQFPDLHSELNLSSLELGDSALYFCASSVVDSTNEQYFGPGTRLTVT.